This TCR beta chain was captured in a study of early T cells in non-severe SARS-CoV-2 infection. Trimming left V 5 bases short and J 7 bases short, with 18 bases between. The CDR3 covers 15 residues. Germline lookup yields CDR1 DFQATT and CDR2 SNEGSKA (reference sequence). One entry per CDR3 protein results from TCRdb running MiXCR on the 5' RACE reads. The data contain some 50,000 distinct CDR3 sequences, approximately 10% of them singletons. The sequence was collected from an adult who was a healthcare worker with PCR-confirmed SARS-CoV-2 infection or an uninfected control (not recorded which). This specimen was whole blood, taken at baseline. The chain combines TRBV20-1 with TRBJ1-6; D is undetermined. CDR3 loop: CSALPPKGRNSPLHF. The DNA of the CDR3 is TGCAGTGCTTTACCACCCAAGGGTCGGAATTCACCCCTCCACTTT.